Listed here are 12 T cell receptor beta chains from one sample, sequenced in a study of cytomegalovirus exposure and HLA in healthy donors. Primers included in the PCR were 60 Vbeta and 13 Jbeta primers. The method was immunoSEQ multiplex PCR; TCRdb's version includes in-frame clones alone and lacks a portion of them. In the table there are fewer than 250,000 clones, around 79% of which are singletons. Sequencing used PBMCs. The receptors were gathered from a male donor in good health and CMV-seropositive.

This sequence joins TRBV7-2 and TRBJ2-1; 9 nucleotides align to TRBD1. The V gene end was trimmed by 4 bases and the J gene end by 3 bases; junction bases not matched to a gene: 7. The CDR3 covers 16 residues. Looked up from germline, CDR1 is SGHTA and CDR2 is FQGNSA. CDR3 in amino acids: CASSSRTGEFYNEQFF. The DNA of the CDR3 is TGTGCCAGCAGCTCTAGGACAGGGGAATTCTACAATGAGCAGTTCTTC.

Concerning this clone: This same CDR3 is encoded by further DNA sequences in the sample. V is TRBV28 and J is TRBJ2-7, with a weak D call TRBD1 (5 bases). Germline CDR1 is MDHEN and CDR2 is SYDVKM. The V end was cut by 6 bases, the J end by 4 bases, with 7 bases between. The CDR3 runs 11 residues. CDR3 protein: CASSSGYEQYF. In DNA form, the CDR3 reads TGTGCCAGCAGCTCAGGGTACGAGCAGTACTTC. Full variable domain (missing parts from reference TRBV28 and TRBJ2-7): DVKVTQSSRYLVKRTGEKVFLECVQDMDHENMFWYRQDPGLGLRLIYFSYDVKMKEKGDIPEGYSVSREKKERFSLILESASTNQTSMYLCASSSGYEQYFGPGTRLTVT.

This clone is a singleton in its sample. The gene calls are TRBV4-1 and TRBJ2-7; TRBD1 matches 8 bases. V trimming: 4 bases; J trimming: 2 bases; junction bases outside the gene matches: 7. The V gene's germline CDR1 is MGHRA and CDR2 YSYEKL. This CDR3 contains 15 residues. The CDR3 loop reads CASSLDDRGPYEQYF. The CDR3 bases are TGCGCCAGCAGCCTAGATGACAGGGGACCCTACGAGCAGTACTTC.

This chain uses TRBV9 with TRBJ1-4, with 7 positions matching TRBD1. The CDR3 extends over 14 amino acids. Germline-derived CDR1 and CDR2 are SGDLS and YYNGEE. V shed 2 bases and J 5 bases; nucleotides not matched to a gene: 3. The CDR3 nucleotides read TGTGCCAGCAGCGTCGGGACAGCGAATGAAAAACTGTTTTTT. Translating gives CASSVGTANEKLFF.

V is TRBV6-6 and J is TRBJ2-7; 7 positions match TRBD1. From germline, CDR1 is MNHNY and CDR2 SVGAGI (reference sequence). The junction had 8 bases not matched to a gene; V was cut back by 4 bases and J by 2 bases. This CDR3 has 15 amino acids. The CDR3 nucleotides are TGTGCCAGCAGTTTCCCTGGACAGGCCCCCTACGAGCAGTACTTC. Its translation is CASSFPGQAPYEQYF.

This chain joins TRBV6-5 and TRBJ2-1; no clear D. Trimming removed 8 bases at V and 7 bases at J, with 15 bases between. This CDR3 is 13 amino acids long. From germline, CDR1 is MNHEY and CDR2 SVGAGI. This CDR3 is CASRSLGLNEQFF. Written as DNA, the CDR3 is TGTGCCAGCCGCTCTCTAGGCCTGAATGAGCAGTTCTTC.

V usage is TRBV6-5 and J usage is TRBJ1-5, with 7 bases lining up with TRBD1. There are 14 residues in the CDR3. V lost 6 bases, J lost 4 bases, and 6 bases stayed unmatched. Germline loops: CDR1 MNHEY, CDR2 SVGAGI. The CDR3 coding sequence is TGTGCCAGCAGAAAAGGGGGCACGAATCAGCCCCAGCATTTT. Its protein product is CASRKGGTNQPQHF.

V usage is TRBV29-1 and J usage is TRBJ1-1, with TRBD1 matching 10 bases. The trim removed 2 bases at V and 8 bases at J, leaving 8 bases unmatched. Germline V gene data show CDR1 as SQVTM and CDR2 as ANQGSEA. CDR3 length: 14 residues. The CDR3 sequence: CSVENWTGGSEAFF. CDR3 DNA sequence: TGCAGCGTTGAAAATTGGACAGGGGGGTCAGAAGCTTTCTTT.

The CDR3 loop is CASSFGGWPQHF. CDR3 coding DNA: TGTGCCAGCAGCTTTGGAGGTTGGCCCCAGCATTTT. The chain recombines TRBV5-6 with TRBJ1-5; the D is unclear. The CDR3 length is 12 residues. Germline V gene data show CDR1 as SGHDT and CDR2 as YYEEEE. Between the trimmed V and J ends, which lost 2 bases and 9 bases, there was a span of 9 bases.

The DNA for the CDR3 is TGTGCCAGCAGTGTGGCGGCCAGGGGCCTTGGAATGTCGTACTTC. Translation: CASSVAARGLGMSYF. V and J are TRBV6-1 and TRBJ2-7; TRBD1 is a possible D gene (6 bases). This CDR3 spans 15 amino acids. Germline CDR1 is MNHNS and CDR2 is SASEGT. V shed 4 bases and J shed 12 bases, with 25 bases lying between them.

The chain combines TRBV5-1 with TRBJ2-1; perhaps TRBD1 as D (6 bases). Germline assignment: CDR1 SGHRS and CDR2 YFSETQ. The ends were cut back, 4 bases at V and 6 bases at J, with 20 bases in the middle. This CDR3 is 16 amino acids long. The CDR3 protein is CASSPGDKLPSNEQFF. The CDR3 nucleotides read TGCGCCAGCAGCCCCGGGGACAAACTACCATCCAATGAGCAGTTCTTC.

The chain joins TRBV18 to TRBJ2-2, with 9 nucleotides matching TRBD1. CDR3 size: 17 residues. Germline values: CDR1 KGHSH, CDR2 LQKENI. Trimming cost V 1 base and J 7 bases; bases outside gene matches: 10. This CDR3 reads CASSPLLPGQGYGELFF. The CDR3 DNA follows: TGTGCCAGCTCACCACTACTCCCGGGACAGGGATACGGGGAGCTGTTTTTT. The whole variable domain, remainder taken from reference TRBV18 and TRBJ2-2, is NAGVMQNPRHLVRRRGQEARLRCSPMKGHSHVYWYRQLPEEGLKFMVYLQKENIIDESGMPKERFSAEFPKEGPSILRIQQVVRGDSAAYFCASSPLLPGQGYGELFFGEGSRLTVL.